The 18 T cell receptor beta chains listed next were all sequenced from one sample in a study of T cell responses to AZD1222 COVID-19 vaccine. Produced via immunoSEQ multiplex PCR; TCRdb's table is partial and in-frame only. The sample lists around 150,000 clones; 80% to 90% were seen once. Here the sequenced sample was peripheral blood, taken on day 0 of AZD1222 vaccination. Receptor source: an adult in good health.

This chain joins TRBV4-3 and TRBJ2-7; D is perhaps TRBD2 (6 bases). V dropped 2 bases and J dropped 0 bases, with 14 bases sitting between them. This CDR3 has 16 amino acids. Germline lookup yields CDR1 LGHNA and CDR2 YSLEER. The CDR3 coding sequence is TGCGCCAGCAGCCAACTTTTGGCGGGGAACTCCTACGAGCAGTACTTC. Its translation is CASSQLLAGNSYEQYF.

The chain recombines TRBV27 with TRBJ1-6, with unresolved D. V was pared by 3 bases and J by 3 bases, with 12 bases between. The germline V gene encodes CDR1 MNHEY and CDR2 SMNVEV (reference sequence). The CDR3 spans 16 residues. The CDR3 loop is CASSFDGPDYNSPLHF. The DNA of the CDR3 is TGTGCCAGCAGTTTTGATGGGCCTGACTATAATTCACCCCTCCACTTT.

This rearrangement joins TRBV30 to TRBJ2-2; D might be TRBD2 (5 bases). V lost 4 bases to trimming and J lost 5 bases, with 11 bases between them. Looked up from germline, CDR1 is GTSNPN and CDR2 is SVGIG (reference sequence). The CDR3 is made up of 13 amino acids. The DNA of the CDR3 is TGTGCCTGGACCCGGGAAACAACCGGGGAGCTGTTTTTT. It yields the protein CAWTRETTGELFF.

This chain joins TRBV24-1 and TRBJ2-3; possibly TRBD1 for D (6 bases). Trimming took off 9 bases at V and 6 bases at J, with 18 bases between the two ends. The germline V gene encodes CDR1 KGHDR and CDR2 SFDVKD. This CDR3 region has 14 residues. The CDR3 nucleotides read TGTGCCACCCAGCCTGACAGGCCACCCGATACGCAGTATTTT. Its translation is CATQPDRPPDTQYF.

This chain joins TRBV19 and TRBJ1-6; D is unresolved. The germline V gene encodes CDR1 LNHDA and CDR2 SQIVND (reference sequence). V was clipped by 5 bases and J by 7 bases, with 9 bases between them. There are 13 residues in the CDR3. CDR3 residues: CASSSAVNSPLHF. The CDR3 region has the DNA TGTGCCAGTAGTTCGGCAGTAAATTCACCCCTCCACTTT.

The CDR3 spells CASSQRGQVEKLFF. The CDR3 DNA reads TGTGCCAGCAGCCAAAGAGGACAGGTTGAAAAACTGTTTTTT. The chain employs TRBV3-1 (or the pseudogene TRBV3-2) and TRBJ1-4; 7 bases align to TRBD1. CDR3 size: 14 residues. The germline gives CDR1 LGHDT, CDR2 YNNKEL (reference sequence). V was clipped by 2 bases and J by 7 bases; unmatched bases: 4.

The CDR3 coding sequence is TGTGCCAGCAGTTCCGGCTGGGTCCTCGGAGAGACCCAGTACTTC. This sequence encodes CASSSGWVLGETQYF. This chain joins TRBV6-2 or TRBV6-3 and TRBJ2-5; the D is unclear. This CDR3 is built from 15 residues. CDR1 is MNHEY, CDR2 SVGEGT, per germline. Trimming shortened V by 4 bases and J by 4 bases, and 16 bases separated the two germline ends.

This chain joins TRBV5-1 and TRBJ2-3; D not resolved. CDR1 is SGHRS and CDR2 is YFSETQ in the germline V gene. Trimming left V 2 bases short and J 2 bases short, with 15 bases between. The CDR3 totals 16 residues. The DNA of the CDR3 is TGCGCCAGCAGCTTAACCCCATGGATTAACACAGATACGCAGTATTTT. The encoded protein is CASSLTPWINTDTQYF.

The chain employs TRBV27 and TRBJ2-1, with 14 bases fitting TRBD2. The V gene's germline CDR1 is MNHEY and CDR2 SMNVEV (reference sequence). The CDR3 covers 18 residues. J lost 8 bases, V lost 2 bases, and 11 bases had no gene match. The CDR3 spells CASSLQRGLAGALYEQFF. CDR3 nucleotide sequence: TGTGCCAGCAGTTTACAACGGGGACTAGCGGGAGCTTTGTATGAGCAGTTCTTC.

The chain has TRBV7-9 and TRBJ2-7, with no clear D. The germline gives CDR1 SEHNR, CDR2 FQNEAQ (reference sequence). The V gene lost 5 bases and the J gene lost 4 bases, with 15 bases spanning the gap. This CDR3 spans 14 amino acids. The CDR3 DNA is TGTGCCAGCAGCCCCGGCCCTTCTTTTTACGAGCAGTACTTC. It yields the protein CASSPGPSFYEQYF. The full variable domain, with the rest looked up from reference TRBV7-9 and TRBJ2-7, is DTGVSQNPRHKITKRGQNVTFRCDPISEHNRLYWYRQTLGQGPEFLTYFQNEAQLEKSRLLSDRFSAERPKGSFSTLEIQRTEQGDSAMYLCASSPGPSFYEQYFGPGTRLTVT.

The CDR3 loop reads CASSQAGAYSGNTIYF. Here the CDR3 DNA reads TGTGCCAGCAGCCAAGCCGGGGCCTACTCTGGAAACACCATATATTTT. J is TRBJ1-3 and V is TRBV3-1 (or the pseudogene TRBV3-2); tentatively, D is TRBD1 (5 bases). The CDR3 totals 16 residues. The V end was cut by 1 base, the J end by 0 bases, with 10 bases between. Looked up from germline, CDR1 is LGHDT and CDR2 is YNNKEL (reference sequence).

The chain combines TRBV28 with TRBJ1-2; TRBD1 matches 10 bases. Germline lookup yields CDR1 MDHEN and CDR2 SYDVKM. Trimming removed 6 bases from V and 2 bases from J; junction bases left unmatched: 6. The CDR3 runs to 15 residues. CDR3 sequence: CASSLPGQGNYGYTF. For the CDR3, the DNA is TGTGCCAGCAGCTTGCCGGGACAGGGGAACTATGGCTACACCTTC.

The chain has TRBV3-1 (or the pseudogene TRBV3-2) and TRBJ1-2; D gene unclear. The CDR3 is 14 residues long. Trimming removed 2 bases at V and 6 bases at J, with 13 bases between. The germline gives CDR1 LGHDT, CDR2 YNNKEL (reference sequence). CDR3 in DNA: TGTGCCAGCAGCCAATCTGAGTCCTTTCATGGCTACACCTTC. Protein product: CASSQSESFHGYTF.

The chain joins TRBV19 to TRBJ2-1, with D maybe TRBD2 (6 bases). The CDR3 has 13 residues. V lost 3 bases, J lost 14 bases, and 17 bases lay in between. In germline, CDR1 is LNHDA, CDR2 SQIVND (reference sequence). The CDR3 loop reads CASSIGTGGSEFF. The CDR3 DNA follows: TGTGCCAGTAGTATTGGGACCGGGGGATCGGAGTTCTTC.

The V gene is TRBV11-2, the J gene TRBJ2-1; D may be TRBD2 (6 bases). The CDR3 has 15 residues. The V gene's germline CDR1 is SGHAT and CDR2 FQNNGV. Trimming left V 3 bases short and J 3 bases short, with 12 bases between. CDR3 sequence reads: CASSFGRTLYNEQFF. The CDR3 region has the DNA TGTGCCAGCAGCTTTGGGAGGACACTCTACAATGAGCAGTTCTTC. Looking up the rest from reference TRBV11-2 and TRBJ2-1 gives the full variable domain: EAGVAQSPRYKIIEKRQSVAFWCNPISGHATLYWYQQILGQGPKLLIQFQNNGVVDDSQLPKDRFSAERLKGVDSTLKIQPAKLEDSAVYLCASSFGRTLYNEQFFGPGTRLTVL.

The CDR3 region is CASSLAPGGGGKLFF. The CDR3 DNA follows: TGTGCCAGCAGCTTAGCGCCAGGGGGTGGGGGAAAACTGTTTTTT. This chain connects TRBV7-2 to TRBJ1-4; 7 nucleotides line up with TRBD1. V lost 0 bases to trimming and J lost 10 bases; unmatched junction nucleotides: 8. The length of the CDR3 is 15 residues. Germline CDR1 reads SGHTA; CDR2 reads FQGNSA.

The chain combines TRBV5-6 with TRBJ1-5; D gene unclear. Germline V gives CDR1 SGHDT, CDR2 YYEEEE. V was cut by 4 bases and J by 1 base, with 15 bases left in between. This CDR3 comprises 16 residues. CDR3 in DNA: TGTGCCAGCAGCCTCGCTAATTTAGGAAGCAATCAGCCCCAGCATTTT. Translation: CASSLANLGSNQPQHF.

The J gene is TRBJ1-1, the V gene TRBV6-5; possible D gene TRBD1, 5 bases. This CDR3 is 16 amino acids long. The ends were cut back, 2 bases at V and 4 bases at J, with 17 bases in the middle. Germline CDR1 reads MNHEY; CDR2 reads SVGAGI. CDR3 protein: CASSYRGSHEGTEAFF. CDR3 DNA: TGTGCCAGCAGTTACAGGGGTTCCCATGAGGGCACTGAAGCTTTCTTT.